A selection of T cell receptor beta chains follows, all from one sample in a study of T cells in Graves' hyperthyroidism and ophthalmopathy. Using its own MiXCR run on the multiplex PCR reads, TCRdb lists one record per CDR3 protein. The sample shows a few hundred thousand distinct CDR3 sequences, over 11% of them seen only once. Sequenced material: blood. All receptors derive from a woman aged 30 to 39 with Graves' hyperthyroidism that later progressed to Graves' ophthalmopathy. Both conserved end residues are part of each CDR3. The D gene is left open where the match is weak. Clone size is shown for a subset of rows, as once, few, many or a class of expanded clone.

V,size,J,D,CDR3,DNA
TRBV19,few,TRBJ2-3,TRBD1,CASRTGTASDTQYF,TGTGCCAGTAGGACAGGGACAGCGTCAGATACGCAGTATTTT
TRBV2,many,TRBJ2-1,TRBD2,CASGREWGNEQFF,TGTGCCAGCGGGCGGGAGTGGGGTAATGAGCAGTTCTTC
TRBV10-3,NA,TRBJ2-7,NA,CAIGLFSQGRYEQYF,TGTGCCATCGGCCTTTTTAGTCAGGGGAGGTACGAGCAGTACTTC
TRBV12-3/TRBV12-4,few,TRBJ2-7,NA,CASSNYPGPGGCEQYF,TGTGCCAGCAGTAACTATCCGGGCCCCGGGGGCTGCGAGCAGTACTTC
TRBV12-3/TRBV12-4,NA,TRBJ2-7,NA,CASRLDRYEQYF,TGTGCCAGCAGATTGGACCGTTACGAGCAGTACTTC
TRBV11-3,many,TRBJ2-1,TRBD2,CASSPTTGLAGRHEQFF,TGTGCCAGCAGCCCTACTACCGGACTAGCGGGAAGGCATGAGCAGTTCTTC
TRBV9,many,TRBJ1-4,NA,CASSVGRPGVASEKLFF,TGTGCCAGCAGCGTCGGACGGCCTGGAGTGGCTAGTGAAAAACTGTTTTTT
TRBV19,many,TRBJ1-1,NA,CASSKTDRNTEAFF,TGTGCCAGTAGTAAGACGGACAGGAACACTGAAGCTTTCTTT
TRBV24-1,many,TRBJ2-1,NA,CATSDLEGYNEQFF,TGTGCCACCAGTGATTTAGAAGGCTACAATGAGCAGTTCTTC
TRBV6-5,few,TRBJ1-2,NA,CASSYLGDGYTF,TGTGCCAGCAGTTACTTGGGAGATGGCTACACCTTC
TRBV3-1,many,TRBJ2-7,NA,CASSEEEDAGPYEQYF,TGTGCCAGCAGCGAGGAGGAGGACGCGGGGCCCTACGAGCAGTACTTC
TRBV19,many,TRBJ1-1,NA,CASSTSLNTEAFF,TGTGCCAGTAGTACCTCACTTAACACTGAAGCTTTCTTT
TRBV28,NA,TRBJ2-3,TRBD2,CASSSWTSGGGTDTQYF,TGTGCCAGCAGTTCGTGGACTAGCGGGGGCGGCACAGATACGCAGTATTTT
TRBV18,NA,TRBJ1-1,TRBD1,CASSPQQQGADTEAFF,TGTGCCAGCTCACCACAACAACAGGGGGCGGACACTGAAGCTTTCTTT
TRBV7-2,many,TRBJ1-3,NA,CASSLDPGPSGNTIYF,TGTGCCAGCAGCTTAGATCCGGGCCCCTCTGGAAACACCATATATTTT
TRBV6-5,NA,TRBJ1-3,NA,CASSYSGTPGNTIYF,TGTGCCAGCAGTTACTCTGGGACGCCAGGAAACACCATATATTTT
TRBV27,NA,TRBJ1-5,NA,CASSFDSGTQPQHF,TGTGCCAGCAGTTTTGATTCTGGGACTCAGCCCCAGCATTTT
TRBV28,NA,TRBJ1-2,NA,CASSLGPALPPNYGYTF,TGTGCCAGCAGTTTGGGGCCAGCTCTGCCACCTAACTATGGCTACACCTTC
TRBV28,many,TRBJ2-3,TRBD2,CASSLGTSGSWADTQYF,TGTGCCAGCAGTTTGGGGACTAGCGGGAGTTGGGCAGATACGCAGTATTTT
TRBV4-2,many,TRBJ1-1,TRBD1,CASSQVLDRVTEAFF,TGTGCCAGCAGCCAAGTTCTGGACAGGGTCACTGAAGCTTTCTTT
TRBV5-1,NA,TRBJ1-4,NA,CASSLAGETNEKLFF,TGCGCCAGCAGCTTGGCAGGGGAAACTAATGAAAAACTGTTTTTT
TRBV28,many,TRBJ1-1,NA,CASSRNRDTEAFF,TGTGCCAGCAGTAGAAATCGGGACACTGAAGCTTTCTTT
TRBV2,NA,TRBJ2-7,NA,CASSEPSVLPSYEQYF,TGTGCCAGCAGTGAACCTAGCGTCCTCCCTTCCTACGAGCAGTACTTC
TRBV12-3/TRBV12-4,NA,TRBJ2-7,TRBD2,CASSSSLAGMDEQYF,TGTGCCAGCAGTTCCTCACTAGCGGGGATGGACGAGCAGTACTTC
TRBV5-1,many,TRBJ2-1,NA,CASSLAVTAHEQFF,TGCGCCAGCAGCTTGGCAGTGACAGCCCATGAGCAGTTCTTC
TRBV18,NA,TRBJ1-3,NA,CASSPPSADTIYF,TGTGCCAGCTCACCACCTAGTGCAGACACCATATATTTT
TRBV11-3,many,TRBJ2-1,NA,CASSRGAGRYNEQFF,TGTGCCAGCAGCAGAGGGGCAGGACGATACAATGAGCAGTTCTTC
TRBV11-3,few,TRBJ2-1,TRBD1,CASSQDGTEDNEQFF,TGTGCCAGCAGCCAAGATGGGACAGAAGACAATGAGCAGTTCTTC
TRBV7-2,few,TRBJ2-1,TRBD1,CASSLAGTGNGEQFF,TGTGCCAGCAGCTTGGCCGGGACAGGGAACGGTGAGCAGTTCTTC
TRBV7-9,few,TRBJ2-1,NA,CASSSRLASIQNEQFF,TGTGCCAGCAGCTCACGATTGGCTAGCATTCAAAATGAGCAGTTCTTC
TRBV6-5,NA,TRBJ2-4,NA,CASIGASGAKNIQYF,TGTGCCAGCATCGGTGCAAGCGGGGCCAAAAACATTCAGTACTTC
TRBV30,NA,TRBJ1-1,NA,CAWSVYVNTEAFF,TGTGCCTGGAGTGTATACGTGAACACTGAAGCTTTCTTT
TRBV27,many,TRBJ1-1,NA,CASSLSSGDTEAFF,TGTGCCAGCAGTTTATCGTCCGGGGACACTGAAGCTTTCTTT
TRBV6-1,many,TRBJ2-3,TRBD1,CASRGVQGAQYF,TGTGCCAGCAGAGGGGTCCAGGGGGCGCAGTATTTT
TRBV14,many,TRBJ2-3,NA,CASSHISWRRTDTQYF,TGTGCCAGCAGCCATATCAGCTGGAGGCGGACAGATACGCAGTATTTT
TRBV15,many,TRBJ2-1,TRBD1,CATSTNGQGAGEQFF,TGTGCCACCAGCACAAACGGACAGGGGGCAGGGGAGCAGTTCTTC
TRBV20-1,many,TRBJ2-5,TRBD2,CSAIWREGETQYF,TGCAGTGCTATTTGGCGGGAGGGGGAGACCCAGTACTTC
TRBV5-5,NA,TRBJ2-5,NA,CASSTRTQQETQYF,TGTGCCAGCAGCACCAGGACCCAACAAGAGACCCAGTACTTC
TRBV6-5,many,TRBJ2-1,NA,CASSYSPGDSYNEQFF,TGTGCCAGCAGTTACTCACCAGGGGACTCCTACAATGAGCAGTTCTTC
TRBV10-3,NA,TRBJ2-2,NA,CAIIGTPLAGELFF,TGTGCCATCATCGGGACTCCGCTCGCCGGGGAGCTGTTTTTT
TRBV2,many,TRBJ1-5,NA,CASRRGENQPQHF,TGTGCCAGCCGGAGGGGTGAAAATCAGCCCCAGCATTTT
TRBV30,many,TRBJ1-4,TRBD1,CAWSEGQGSEKLFF,TGTGCCTGGAGTGAGGGACAGGGGAGTGAAAAACTGTTTTTT
TRBV12-3/TRBV12-4,many,TRBJ1-5,NA,CASSLQGTLGNQPQHF,TGTGCCAGCAGTTTACAGGGAACCCTTGGCAATCAGCCCCAGCATTTT
TRBV6-2/TRBV6-3,many,TRBJ2-7,NA,CASSYSEGVTAYEQYF,TGTGCCAGCAGTTACTCGGAGGGAGTCACCGCCTACGAGCAGTACTTC
TRBV7-2,many,TRBJ2-7,TRBD2,CASSFKTSGIPTYEQYF,TGTGCCAGCAGCTTTAAAACTAGCGGGATCCCCACCTACGAGCAGTACTTC
TRBV6-5,few,TRBJ2-7,TRBD2,CASSSLAGGAYEQYF,TGTGCCAGCAGTTCCCTAGCGGGGGGGGCCTACGAGCAGTACTTC
TRBV7-9,many,TRBJ2-3,TRBD2,CASSLGLAGVTDTQYF,TGTGCCAGCAGCTTGGGACTAGCGGGAGTCACAGATACGCAGTATTTT
TRBV19,NA,TRBJ2-3,NA,CASRTVGTPTDTQYF,TGTGCCAGTAGGACTGTAGGAACCCCCACAGACACGCAGTATTTT
TRBV29-1,many,TRBJ1-1,NA,CSVVREVGTEAFF,TGCAGCGTTGTCCGGGAGGTAGGGACTGAAGCTTTCTTT
TRBV28,many,TRBJ2-4,TRBD1,CASSFRTGRGAKNIQYF,TGTGCCAGCAGTTTCCGGACAGGTCGGGGAGCCAAAAACATTCAGTACTTC
TRBV11-2,many,TRBJ2-7,NA,CASSHHEQYF,TGTGCCAGCTCGCACCACGAGCAGTACTTC
TRBV12-3/TRBV12-4,few,TRBJ2-2,NA,CASSSPRRDPGELFF,TGTGCCAGCAGTTCCCCTCGACGGGATCCCGGGGAGCTGTTTTTT
TRBV12-3/TRBV12-4,NA,TRBJ2-7,TRBD1,CASRRQGRYEQYF,TGTGCCAGCAGGAGACAGGGGCGCTACGAGCAGTACTTC
TRBV20-1,many,TRBJ2-1,TRBD2,CSATKREGSSNEQFF,TGCAGTGCTACCAAACGGGAGGGATCCTCCAATGAGCAGTTCTTC
TRBV4-1,few,TRBJ2-1,TRBD2,CASSHPLRREGYNEQFF,TGCGCCAGCAGCCATCCCCTGCGGCGGGAGGGCTACAATGAGCAGTTCTTC
TRBV7-9,NA,TRBJ2-7,NA,CASSLGVGGTLEDYEQYF,TGTGCCAGCAGCTTGGGAGTCGGGGGGACACTGGAGGACTACGAGCAGTACTTC
TRBV12-3/TRBV12-4,once,TRBJ2-3,NA,CASSLGQEDTQYF,TGTGCCAGCAGTTTAGGACAGGAAGATACGCAGTATTTT
TRBV19,NA,TRBJ1-5,NA,CASGGEGNQPQHF,TGTGCCAGTGGGGGGGAAGGGAATCAGCCCCAGCATTTT
TRBV27,NA,TRBJ2-7,NA,CASSFSEYYEQYF,TGTGCCAGCAGTTTTTCAGAATACTACGAGCAGTACTTC